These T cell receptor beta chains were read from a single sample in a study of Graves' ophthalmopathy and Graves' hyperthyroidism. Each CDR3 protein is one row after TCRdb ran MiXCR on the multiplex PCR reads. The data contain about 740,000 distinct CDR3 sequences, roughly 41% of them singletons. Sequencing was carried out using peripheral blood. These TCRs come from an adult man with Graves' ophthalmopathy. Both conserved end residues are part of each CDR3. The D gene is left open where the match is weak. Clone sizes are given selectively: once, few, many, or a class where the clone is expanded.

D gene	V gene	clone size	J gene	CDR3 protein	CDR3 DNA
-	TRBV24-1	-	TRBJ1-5	CASGLRGSQPQHF	TGTGCCAGCGGTCTCAGGGGCAGCCAGCCCCAGCATTTT
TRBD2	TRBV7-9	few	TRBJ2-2	CASSSGTSVGELFF	TGTGCCAGCAGCTCCGGGACTAGCGTCGGGGAGCTGTTTTTT
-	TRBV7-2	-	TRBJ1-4	CASSLTTGEKLFF	TGTGCCAGCAGCTTAACCACAGGGGAAAAACTGTTTTTT
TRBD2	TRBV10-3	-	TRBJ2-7	CAISRTSGRTIYEQYF	TGTGCCATCAGTAGGACTAGCGGGAGGACTATTTACGAGCAGTACTTC
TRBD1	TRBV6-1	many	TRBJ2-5	CASSVSGTGEETQYF	TGTGCCAGCAGTGTTTCCGGGACAGGGGAAGAGACCCAGTACTTC
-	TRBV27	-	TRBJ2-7	CASSLMGTPYEQYF	TGTGCCAGCAGTTTAATGGGGACGCCCTACGAGCAGTACTTC
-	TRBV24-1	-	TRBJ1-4	CATSSSGTLSEKLFF	TGTGCCACCAGCAGCTCAGGGACCCTGTCTGAAAAACTGTTTTTT
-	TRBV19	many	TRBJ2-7	CATLQGDEQYF	TGTGCCACCCTACAGGGAGACGAGCAGTACTTC
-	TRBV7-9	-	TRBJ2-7	CASNLQGQGEQYF	TGTGCCAGCAACTTGCAGGGTCAGGGCGAGCAGTACTTC
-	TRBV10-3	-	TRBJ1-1	CASSRSGLPAFF	TGTGCCAGCAGTCGCTCAGGGTTACCGGCTTTCTTT
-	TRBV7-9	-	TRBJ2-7	CASSLSRQVMAEQYF	TGTGCCAGCAGCTTATCCCGTCAGGTGATGGCCGAGCAGTACTTC
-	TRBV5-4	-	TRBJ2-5	CASSYRATQCF	TGTGCCAGCAGCTACAGGGCGACCCAGTGCTTC
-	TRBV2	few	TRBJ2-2	CASSERGLGTGELFF	TGTGCCAGCAGTGAGAGGGGACTGGGGACCGGGGAGCTGTTTTTT
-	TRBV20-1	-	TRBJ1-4	CSARDGGDHNEKLFF	TGCAGTGCTAGAGATGGGGGAGACCATAATGAAAAACTGTTTTTT
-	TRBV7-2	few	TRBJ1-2	CASSPGPRESGYGYTF	TGTGCCAGCAGCCCGGGTCCTAGGGAGTCGGGGTATGGCTACACCTTC
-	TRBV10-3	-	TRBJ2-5	CASSRDQHSETQYF	TGTGCCAGCAGTAGGGACCAACACAGCGAGACCCAGTACTTC
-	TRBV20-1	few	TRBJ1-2	CSARQRSFGYTF	TGCAGTGCCAGACAGCGAAGCTTCGGCTACACCTTC
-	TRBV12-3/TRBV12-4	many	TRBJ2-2	CASKEGHQSGELFF	TGTGCCAGCAAAGAGGGACACCAGTCCGGGGAGCTGTTTTTT
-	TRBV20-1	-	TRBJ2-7	CSAKGIPYEQYF	TGCAGTGCTAAGGGGATCCCCTACGAGCAGTACTTC
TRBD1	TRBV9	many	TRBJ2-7	CASSLWETGGNEQYF	TGTGCCAGCAGCTTATGGGAGACAGGGGGCAACGAGCAGTACTTC
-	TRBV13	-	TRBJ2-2	CASRRTSTGELFF	TGTGCCAGCAGGCGTACTTCGACCGGGGAGCTGTTTTTT
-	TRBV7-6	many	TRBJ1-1	CASSGSIGLETEAFF	TGTGCCAGCAGCGGGAGCATTGGACTGGAGACTGAAGCTTTCTTT
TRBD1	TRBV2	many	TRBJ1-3	CASNDRGPGNTIYF	TGTGCCAGCAATGACAGGGGGCCAGGAAACACCATATATTTT
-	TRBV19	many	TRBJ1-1	CASISDRNTEAFF	TGTGCCAGTATCTCGGACAGGAACACTGAAGCTTTCTTT
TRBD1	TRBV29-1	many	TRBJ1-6	CSVGCLGDRVYNSPLHF	TGCAGCGTGGGGTGTTTGGGGGACAGGGTCTATAATTCACCCCTCCACTTT
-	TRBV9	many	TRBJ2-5	CASSQVNGEETQYF	TGTGCCAGCAGCCAAGTGAACGGGGAAGAGACCCAGTACTTC
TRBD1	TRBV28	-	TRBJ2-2	CAWGSPGQQNTGELFF	TGTGCCTGGGGGAGCCCGGGACAGCAGAACACCGGGGAGCTGTTTTTT